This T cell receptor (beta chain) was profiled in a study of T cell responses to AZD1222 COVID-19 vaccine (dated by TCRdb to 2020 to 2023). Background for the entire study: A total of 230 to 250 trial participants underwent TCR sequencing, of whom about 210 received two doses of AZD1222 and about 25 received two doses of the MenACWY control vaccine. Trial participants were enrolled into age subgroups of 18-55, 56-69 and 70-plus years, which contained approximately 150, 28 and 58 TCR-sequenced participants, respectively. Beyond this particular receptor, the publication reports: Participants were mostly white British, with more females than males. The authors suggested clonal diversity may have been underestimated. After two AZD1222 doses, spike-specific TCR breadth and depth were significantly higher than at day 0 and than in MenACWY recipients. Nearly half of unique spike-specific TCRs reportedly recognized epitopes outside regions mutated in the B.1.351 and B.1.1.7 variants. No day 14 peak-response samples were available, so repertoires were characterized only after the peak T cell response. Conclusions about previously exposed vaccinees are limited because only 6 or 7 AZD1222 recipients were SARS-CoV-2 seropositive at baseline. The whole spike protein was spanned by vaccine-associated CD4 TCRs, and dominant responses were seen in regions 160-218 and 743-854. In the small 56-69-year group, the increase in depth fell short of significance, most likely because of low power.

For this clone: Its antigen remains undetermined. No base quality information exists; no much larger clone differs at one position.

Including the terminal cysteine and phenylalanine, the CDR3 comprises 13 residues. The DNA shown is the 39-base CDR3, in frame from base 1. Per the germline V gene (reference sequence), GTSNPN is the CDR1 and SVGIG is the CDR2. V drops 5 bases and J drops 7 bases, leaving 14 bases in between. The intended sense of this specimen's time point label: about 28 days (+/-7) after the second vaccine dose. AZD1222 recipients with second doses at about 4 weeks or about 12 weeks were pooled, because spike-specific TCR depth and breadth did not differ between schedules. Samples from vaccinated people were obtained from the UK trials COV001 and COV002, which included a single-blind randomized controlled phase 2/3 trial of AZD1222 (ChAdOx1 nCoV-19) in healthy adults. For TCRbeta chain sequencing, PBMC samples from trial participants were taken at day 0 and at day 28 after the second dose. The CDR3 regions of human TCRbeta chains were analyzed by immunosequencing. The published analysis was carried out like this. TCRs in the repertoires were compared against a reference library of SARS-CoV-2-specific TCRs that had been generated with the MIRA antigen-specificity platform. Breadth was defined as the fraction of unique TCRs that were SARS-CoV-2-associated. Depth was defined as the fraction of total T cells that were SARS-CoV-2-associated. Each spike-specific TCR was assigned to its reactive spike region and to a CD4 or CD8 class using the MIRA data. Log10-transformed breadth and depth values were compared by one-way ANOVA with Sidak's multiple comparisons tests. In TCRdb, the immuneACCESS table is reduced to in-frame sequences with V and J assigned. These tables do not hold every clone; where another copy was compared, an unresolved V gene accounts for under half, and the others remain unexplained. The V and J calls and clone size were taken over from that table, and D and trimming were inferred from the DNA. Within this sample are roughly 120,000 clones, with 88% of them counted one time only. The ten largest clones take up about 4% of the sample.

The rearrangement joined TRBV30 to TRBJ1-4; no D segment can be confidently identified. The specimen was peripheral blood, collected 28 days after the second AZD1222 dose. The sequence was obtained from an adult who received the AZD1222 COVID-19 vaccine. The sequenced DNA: TGTGCCTGGTGCAGGCTTCCTGGTGAAAAACTGTTTTTT. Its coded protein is CAWCRLPGEKLFF.